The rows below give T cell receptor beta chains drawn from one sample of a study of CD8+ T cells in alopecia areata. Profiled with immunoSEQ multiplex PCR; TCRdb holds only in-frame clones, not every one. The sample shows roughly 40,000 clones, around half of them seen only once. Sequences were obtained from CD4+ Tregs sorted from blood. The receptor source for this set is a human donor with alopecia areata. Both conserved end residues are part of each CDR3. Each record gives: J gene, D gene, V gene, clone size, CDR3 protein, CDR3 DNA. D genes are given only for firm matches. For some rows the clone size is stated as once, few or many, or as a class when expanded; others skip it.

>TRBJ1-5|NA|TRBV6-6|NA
CASSYGRANQPQHF
TGTGCCAGCAGTTACGGCAGAGCTAATCAGCCCCAGCATTTT
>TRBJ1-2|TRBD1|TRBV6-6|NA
CASSFGQGGGYTF
TGTGCCAGCAGTTTCGGACAGGGAGGTGGCTACACCTTC
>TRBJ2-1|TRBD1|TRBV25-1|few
CASRPPGQGGNEQFF
TGTGCCAGCAGACCACCGGGACAGGGGGGTAATGAGCAGTTCTTC
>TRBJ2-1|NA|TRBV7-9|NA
CASSPPPRSLSYNEQFF
TGTGCCAGCAGCCCCCCCCCGCGGAGCCTATCCTACAATGAGCAGTTCTTC
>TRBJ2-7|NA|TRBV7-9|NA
CASSLAVASYEQYF
TGTGCCAGCAGCTTAGCCGTGGCATCCTACGAGCAGTACTTC
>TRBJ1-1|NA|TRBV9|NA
CASSAGMNTEAFF
TGTGCCAGCAGCGCCGGAATGAACACTGAAGCTTTCTTT
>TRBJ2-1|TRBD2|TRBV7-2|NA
CASSLAWDLAGGLNEQFF
TGTGCCAGCAGCTTAGCTTGGGATTTAGCGGGGGGGCTCAATGAGCAGTTCTTC
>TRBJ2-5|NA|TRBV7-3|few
CASSFLQQETLYF
TGTGCCAGCAGCTTTCTACAGCAAGAGACCCTCTACTTC
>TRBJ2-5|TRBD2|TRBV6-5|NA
CASRGLAGGETQYF
TGTGCCAGCAGAGGGCTAGCGGGGGGGGAGACCCAGTACTTC
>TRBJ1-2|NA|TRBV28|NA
CASSLWGYGYTF
TGTGCCAGCAGTTTATGGGGCTATGGCTACACCTTC
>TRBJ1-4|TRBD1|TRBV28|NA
CASAGGQGMRAANEKLFF
TGTGCCAGCGCGGGCGGACAGGGAATGAGAGCGGCTAATGAAAAACTGTTTTTT
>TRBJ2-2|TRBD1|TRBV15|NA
CATSSPGTANTGELFF
TGTGCCACCAGCTCACCCGGGACAGCGAACACCGGGGAGCTGTTTTTT
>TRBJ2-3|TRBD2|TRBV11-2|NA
CASSLAGSDTQYF
TGTGCCAGCTCTCTAGCGGGATCAGATACGCAGTATTTT
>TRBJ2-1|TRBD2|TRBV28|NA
CASSLWRESHNEQFF
TGTGCCAGCAGTTTATGGCGGGAGTCTCACAATGAGCAGTTCTTC
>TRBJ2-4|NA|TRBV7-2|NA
CASSPRPVSAKNIQYF
TGTGCCAGCAGCCCTAGACCGGTGTCTGCCAAAAACATTCAGTACTTC
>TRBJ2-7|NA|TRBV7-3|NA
CASSLRPLKEQYF
TGTGCCAGCAGCTTACGGCCTTTGAAAGAGCAGTACTTC
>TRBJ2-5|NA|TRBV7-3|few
CASSLHRQETQYF
TGTGCCAGCAGCTTACATCGTCAAGAGACCCAGTACTTC
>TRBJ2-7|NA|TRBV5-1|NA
CASSLQRGSYEQYF
TGCGCCAGCAGCTTGCAGAGGGGTTCCTACGAGCAGTACTTC
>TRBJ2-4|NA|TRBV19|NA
CASSVREAKNIQYF
TGTGCCAGTAGTGTTAGGGAGGCCAAAAACATTCAGTACTTC
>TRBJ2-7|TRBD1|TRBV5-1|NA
CASSRTGSYEQYF
TGCGCCAGCAGCAGGACAGGGTCCTACGAGCAGTACTTC
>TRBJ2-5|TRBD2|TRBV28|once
CASSFIKLAGEEETQYF
TGTGCCAGCAGTTTTATCAAACTAGCGGGAGAGGAAGAGACCCAGTACTTC
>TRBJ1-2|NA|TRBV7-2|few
CASSLQRNGYTF
TGTGCCAGCAGCTTACAAAGGAATGGCTACACCTTC
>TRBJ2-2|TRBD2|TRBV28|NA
CASSRSGLAGATGELFF
TGTGCCAGCAGTCGCTCGGGACTAGCGGGAGCCACCGGGGAGCTGTTTTTT
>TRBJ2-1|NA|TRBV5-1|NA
CASSFPGSRDEQFF
TGCGCCAGCAGCTTCCCCGGGAGTCGGGATGAGCAGTTCTTC
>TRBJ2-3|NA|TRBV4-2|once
CASSPRGISTDTQYF
TGTGCCAGCAGCCCGAGGGGAATTAGTACAGATACGCAGTATTTT
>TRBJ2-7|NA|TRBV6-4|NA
CASSRNIQEEQYF
TGTGCCAGCAGTCGAAATATACAGGAGGAGCAGTACTTC
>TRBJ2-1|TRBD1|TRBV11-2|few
CASSPGTGFGYEQFF
TGTGCCAGCAGCCCGGGGACAGGGTTTGGCTATGAGCAGTTCTTC
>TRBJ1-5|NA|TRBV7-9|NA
CASSSRDQPQHF
TGTGCCAGCAGCTCGCGGGATCAGCCCCAGCATTTT
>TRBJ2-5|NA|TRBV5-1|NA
CASSPPGTPWEQYF
TGCGCCAGCAGTCCCCCTGGGACACCGTGGGAGCAGTACTTC
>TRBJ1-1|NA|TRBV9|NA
CASSAGWDTEAFF
TGTGCCAGCAGCGCCGGCTGGGACACTGAAGCTTTCTTT
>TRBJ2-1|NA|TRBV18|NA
CASSPTGSTGNEQFF
TGTGCCAGCTCACCCACAGGGTCTACGGGTAATGAGCAGTTCTTC
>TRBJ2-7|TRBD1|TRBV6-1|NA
CASSVGTGSYEQYF
TGTGCCAGCAGTGTCGGGACAGGGTCCTACGAGCAGTACTTC
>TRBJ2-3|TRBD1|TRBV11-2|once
CASSRDRFAGTDTQYF
TGTGCCAGCAGCCGGGACAGGTTCGCCGGCACAGATACGCAGTATTTT
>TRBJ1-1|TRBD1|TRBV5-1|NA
CASSELTGTDTEAFF
TGCGCCAGCAGCGAGCTGACAGGGACGGACACTGAAGCTTTCTTT
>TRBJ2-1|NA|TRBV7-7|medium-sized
CASSLGLSPQDEQFF
TGTGCTAGCAGCTTAGGTCTTAGCCCTCAGGATGAGCAGTTCTTC
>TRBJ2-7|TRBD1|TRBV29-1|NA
CSARTGRGEQYF
TGCAGCGCACGGACAGGCCGAGGCGAGCAGTACTTC
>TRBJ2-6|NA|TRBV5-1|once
CASSPRGARGGANVLTF
TGCGCCAGCAGCCCCCGGGGGGCGAGAGGAGGGGCCAACGTCCTGACTTTC